Following are 30 T cell receptor beta chains from one sample sequenced in a study of graft-versus-host responses after intestinal transplantation. Clones were read by immunoSEQ multiplex PCR, and TCRdb kept only the in-frame ones, dropping some. The repertoire holds 40,000 or so clones, about 92% seen once, with about 3.5% in the top ten. Sequenced here: PBMCs, sampled 700 to 750 days after intestinal transplantation. Receptors originate from a human patient who received an intestinal transplant, so some T cells may come from the graft donor.

This chain uses TRBV6-5 with TRBJ2-3; the D gene is possibly TRBD2 (5 bases). This CDR3 spans 12 amino acids. The germline V gene has CDR1 MNHEY and CDR2 SVGAGI. V lost 2 bases and J lost 6, with 6 bases in between. The CDR3 DNA follows: TGTGCCAGCAGTTACCCGGGGGATACGCAGTATTTT. Protein sequence: CASSYPGDTQYF.

The chain is built from TRBV10-3 and TRBJ1-5, with TRBD1 as a possible D gene (6 bases). This CDR3 is built from 14 residues. V dropped 5 bases and J dropped 3 bases, with 11 bases sitting between them. Germline V gives CDR1 ENHRY, CDR2 SYGVKD. In DNA form, the CDR3 reads TGTGCCATCAGTAATAGGACAGACAATCAGCCCCAGCATTTT. As protein: CAISNRTDNQPQHF.

This chain joins TRBV25-1 and TRBJ1-2; the match to TRBD1 covers 7 bases. The V gene end was trimmed by 5 bases and the J gene end by 1 base; junction bases not matched to a gene: 13. Germline V lookup: CDR1 MGHDK, CDR2 SYGVNS. There are 17 residues in the CDR3. Here the CDR3 reads CASSRGGRGTLNYGYTF. In DNA form, the CDR3 reads TGTGCCAGCAGTCGTGGGGGCAGGGGGACACTTAACTATGGCTACACCTTC.

V is TRBV2 and J is TRBJ1-2; 10 bases fit TRBD1. The CDR3 consists of 14 residues. Germline V CDR1 and CDR2: SNHLY, FYNNEI. After removal of 4 bases from V and 7 bases from J, the junction contained 6 bases not matched to a gene. CDR3 sequence (DNA): TGTGCCAGCAGTGGGACAGGGGGATGGAGTGGCTACACCTTC. Translating gives CASSGTGGWSGYTF.

The V and J genes are TRBV7-6 and TRBJ2-7; 7 nucleotides align to TRBD2. This CDR3 region has 15 residues. V was clipped by 0 bases and J by 2 bases; unmatched bases: 4. Germline CDR1 and CDR2: SGHVS and FNYEAQ. The CDR3 bases are TGTGCCAGCAGCTTAGCGGGAGGGCCGACCTACGAGCAGTACTTC. Protein product: CASSLAGGPTYEQYF.

V gene TRBV5-1 combines with J gene TRBJ2-3, with D possibly matching TRBD2 (5 bases). Germline CDR1 is SGHRS and CDR2 is YFSETQ. Trimming left V 3 bases short and J 0 bases short, with 11 bases between. CDR3 length: 15 residues. The CDR3 sequence is CASSSYGGSTDTQYF. The CDR3 nucleotides are TGCGCCAGCAGCTCGTATGGCGGGAGCACAGATACGCAGTATTTT.

The genes are TRBV5-4 and TRBJ2-5; 9 nucleotides agree with TRBD1. The CDR3 length is 14 residues. Germline CDR1 is SGHNT and CDR2 is YYREEE (reference sequence). Germline trimming cut 4 bases from V and 11 bases from J; bases unmatched to any gene: 12. Here the CDR3 DNA reads TGTGCCAGCAGCCGGGACAGGGCCGAGGTGGAGCAGTACTTC. This translates into CASSRDRAEVEQYF.

The chain is built from TRBV27 and TRBJ1-5; no definite D call. This CDR3 comprises 13 residues. Deletions cut 6 bases from V and 2 bases from J, with 8 bases between. Germline CDR1 reads MNHEY; CDR2 reads SMNVEV (reference sequence). The CDR3 sequence is CASRDTGNQPQHF. CDR3 DNA sequence: TGTGCCAGCAGGGATACAGGCAATCAGCCCCAGCATTTT.

V and J are TRBV10-1 and TRBJ2-3; 11 bases align to TRBD2. V lost 2 bases to trimming and J lost 1 base; unmatched junction nucleotides: 20. The CDR3 has 22 residues. Germline V lookup: CDR1 WNHNN, CDR2 SYGVQD (reference sequence). DNA for the CDR3: TGCGCCAGCAGTGAGGAGGGACTAGCGGAGGCAGGGCACAGCATAGGCACAGATACGCAGTATTTT. This gives the protein CASSEEGLAEAGHSIGTDTQYF.

CDR3 DNA: TGTGCTAGTGGTGGGATGGACAGGGGAAATGAAAAACTGTTTTTT. Translation gives CASGGMDRGNEKLFF. This chain links TRBV12-5 with TRBJ1-4, with 9 positions matching TRBD1. J was trimmed by 5 bases and V by 5 bases; bases with no gene match: 6. The CDR3 runs 15 residues. CDR1 and CDR2 from the germline V gene are LGHNT and FRNRAP.

The chain is built from TRBV6-5 and TRBJ2-7; D is ambiguous. CDR3 length: 12 residues. Germline CDR1 reads MNHEY; CDR2 reads SVGAGI. The V gene lost 6 bases and the J gene lost 3 bases, with 9 bases spanning the gap. CDR3 bases: TGTGCCAGCAGCTGGGGTGGCTACGAGCAGTACTTC. This sequence encodes CASSWGGYEQYF.

The chain joins TRBV7-9 to TRBJ2-1; D gene unclear. V shed 5 bases and J shed 6 bases, with 20 bases lying between them. The CDR3 is 16 residues long. Germline CDR1 and CDR2: SEHNR and FQNEAQ (reference sequence). In DNA form, the CDR3 reads TGTGCCAGCAGCCCAATCGGCCCTCTCCTCCCCAATGAGCAGTTCTTC. Its translation is CASSPIGPLLPNEQFF.

The chain has TRBV6-5 and TRBJ1-4; no clear D. V lost 6 bases and J 4 bases, leaving 15 bases between the germline ends. The CDR3 runs to 15 residues. CDR1 is MNHEY and CDR2 is SVGAGI in the germline V gene. The CDR3 nucleotides are TGTGCCAGCAGAACCCAAGTGGATGGTAATGAAAAACTGTTTTTT. Amino acids: CASRTQVDGNEKLFF.

This clone appeared a single time. The rearrangement links TRBV2 to TRBJ1-4; no clear D. V was clipped by 3 bases and J by 3 bases, with 11 bases between them. CDR1 SNHLY and CDR2 FYNNEI come from the germline V gene. The length of the CDR3 is 15 residues. CDR3 bases: TGTGCCAGCAGTGACAGAGGTGGGCCTAATGAAAAACTGTTTTTT. This gives the protein CASSDRGGPNEKLFF. The variable domain in full, with the rest retrieved from reference TRBV2 and TRBJ1-4, is EPEVTQTPSHQVTQMGQEVILRCVPISNHLYFYWYRQILGQKVEFLVSFYNNEISEKSEIFDDQFSVERPDGSNFTLKIRSTKLEDSAMYFCASSDRGGPNEKLFFGSGTQLSVL.

The chain employs TRBV4-1 and TRBJ1-1; D is uncertain. Trimming shortened V by 3 bases and J by 0 bases, and 14 bases separated the two germline ends. Germline V gene data show CDR1 as MGHRA and CDR2 as YSYEKL. This CDR3 contains 16 residues. The CDR3 sequence: CASSQERHQLNTEAFF. DNA of the CDR3: TGCGCCAGCAGCCAGGAAAGGCACCAACTGAACACTGAAGCTTTCTTT.

This clone showed up just a few times. CDR3 amino acids: CASSIDGGSGANVLTF. CDR3 bases: TGTGCCAGTAGTATAGATGGGGGCTCTGGGGCCAACGTCCTGACTTTC. The chain is built from TRBV19 and TRBJ2-6; D possibly matches TRBD1 or TRBD2 (5 bases each). The CDR3 contains 16 residues. Looked up from germline, CDR1 is LNHDA and CDR2 is SQIVND (reference sequence). The germline V and J ends were trimmed by 0 bases and 0 bases, with 6 bases remaining between them.

The rearrangement uses TRBV12-5 and TRBJ2-5; D ambiguous. The CDR3 has 14 residues. Trimming removed 1 base from V and 3 bases from J, with 9 bases in between. Germline V CDR1 and CDR2: LGHNT, FRNRAP. The CDR3 DNA reads as TGTGCTAGTGGTTTGGCACGTGGTGAAGAGACCCAGTACTTC. Translation: CASGLARGEETQYF.

This chain joins TRBV11-2 and TRBJ1-6; unclear D gene. The CDR3 is made up of 15 amino acids. Germline CDR1 is SGHAT and CDR2 is FQNNGV. V was cut by 2 bases and J by 5 bases, with 10 bases left in between. CDR3 protein: CASSLFAQDNSPLHF. The CDR3, as DNA: TGTGCCAGCAGCTTATTCGCACAAGATAATTCACCCCTCCACTTT.

The chain links TRBV6-4 to TRBJ2-7; D remains unclear. Looked up from germline, CDR1 is MRHNA and CDR2 is SNTAGT. The CDR3 covers 11 residues. Trimming cost V 4 bases and J 3 bases, with 4 bases left between them. CDR3: CASSGDYEQYF. CDR3 sequence (DNA): TGTGCCAGCAGTGGGGACTACGAGCAGTACTTC.

The genes are TRBV11-1 and TRBJ1-1, with D unresolved. The V end lost 0 bases, the J end lost 4 bases, and 6 bases lay between the germline ends. Germline CDR1 reads SGHAT; CDR2 reads FQDESV (reference sequence). The CDR3 contains 13 residues. This CDR3 reads CASSLAWSTEAFF. For the CDR3, the DNA is TGTGCCAGCAGCTTAGCCTGGTCCACTGAAGCTTTCTTT.

This clone showed up just once. J is TRBJ1-2 and V is TRBV19; perhaps TRBD1 as D (5 bases). The V and J ends lost 2 bases and 4 bases respectively, with 14 bases between them. Germline assignment: CDR1 LNHDA and CDR2 SQIVND (reference sequence). CDR3 length: 15 amino acids. Here the CDR3 DNA reads TGTGCCAGTAGTATACAGGGTCCTATTATCTATGGCTACACCTTC. It yields the protein CASSIQGPIIYGYTF.

This rearrangement joins TRBV5-4 to TRBJ2-7; D might be TRBD1 (6 bases). This CDR3 is 16 amino acids long. CDR1 is SGHNT and CDR2 is YYREEE in the germline V gene (reference sequence). V shed 4 bases and J shed 3 bases, with 20 bases lying between them. DNA for the CDR3: TGTGCCAGCAGCCGTCGACTCGGACAGATCAACTACGAGCAGTACTTC. Amino acids: CASSRRLGQINYEQYF.

To note about this clone: One end of the junction is discordant with germline, which a read error may explain. The rearrangement uses TRBV5-3 and TRBJ2-5, with D tentatively TRBD1 or TRBD2 (5 bases each). TRBV5-3 is identified as an open reading frame with a role that is uncertain. CDR3 length: 15 amino acids. The CDR3 here is CASSLVWGPGETQYF. CDR3 coding DNA: TGTGCCAGCAGCTTGGTATGGGGACCTGGGGAGACCCAGTACTTC.

This clone was recorded once. V and J are TRBV7-9 and TRBJ2-7; perhaps TRBD1 as D (5 bases). V gave up 1 base and J gave up 4 bases, with 11 bases separating them. Germline CDR1 SEHNR, CDR2 FQNEAQ (reference sequence). The CDR3 sequence is 14 residues long. The CDR3 spells CASSLEGVGYEQYF. The CDR3, as DNA: TGTGCCAGCAGCTTAGAAGGGGTAGGGTACGAGCAGTACTTC.

The rearrangement joins TRBV5-1 to TRBJ1-4; TRBD1 matches 8 bases. Germline CDR1 is SGHRS and CDR2 is YFSETQ. The J segment lost 8 bases and the V segment lost 4 bases, leaving 7 bases of the junction unmatched. The CDR3 spans 14 residues. The DNA of the CDR3 is TGCGCCAGCAGCCCCTCCAGGGGGCGGGAAAAACTGTTTTTT. Translation: CASSPSRGREKLFF.

The chain uses TRBV15 and TRBJ1-2, with D uncertain. Per the germline V gene, CDR1 is LNHNV and CDR2 is YYDKDF (reference sequence). The CDR3 length is 15 residues. V lost 5 bases and J lost 4, with 17 bases in between. CDR3 sequence (DNA): TGTGCCACCAGCCCACGGGCCCTAGGCGGCTATGGCTACACCTTC. Translation gives CATSPRALGGYGYTF. The whole variable domain, remainder taken from reference TRBV15 and TRBJ1-2, is DAMVIQNPRYQVTQFGKPVTLSCSQTLNHNVMYWYQQKSSQAPKLLFHYYDKDFNNEADTPDNFQSRRPNTSFCFLDIRSPGLGDTAMYLCATSPRALGGYGYTFGSGTRLTVV.

V gene TRBV19 combines with J gene TRBJ2-5, with TRBD1 as a possible D gene (6 bases). The V end lost 10 bases, the J end lost 4 bases, and 19 bases lay between the germline ends. CDR3 length equals 14 residues. Germline assignment: CDR1 LNHDA and CDR2 SQIVND (reference sequence). CDR3 in DNA: TGTGCCAAAATCGAAATAACCAGGGGAGAGACCCAGTACTTC. Its protein is CAKIEITRGETQYF.

This chain connects TRBV5-1 to TRBJ1-1; TRBD1 is a possible D gene (5 bases). Germline V gene data show CDR1 as SGHRS and CDR2 as YFSETQ. The CDR3 has 13 residues. V was trimmed by 2 bases and J by 6 bases, leaving 11 bases between them. CDR3 sequence: CASSFQIGAEAFF. CDR3 in DNA: TGCGCCAGCAGCTTTCAGATAGGGGCTGAAGCTTTCTTT.

The chain combines TRBV7-3 with TRBJ2-1; possibly TRBD1 or TRBD2 for D (5 bases each). The germline V gene has CDR1 SGHTA and CDR2 FQGTGA. V was clipped by 5 bases and J by 6 bases, with 20 bases between them. CDR3 length equals 16 residues. Here the CDR3 DNA reads TGTGCCAGCAGCCCCATACCGGGACCCTCTTTCAATGAGCAGTTCTTC. Translation: CASSPIPGPSFNEQFF.

This clone appeared a single time. CDR3 sequence reads: CASRLQETQYF. The CDR3 bases are TGTGCCAGTAGACTACAAGAGACCCAGTACTTC. The V call is TRBV13, the J call TRBJ2-5; TRBD2 might be the D (5 bases). From germline, CDR1 is PRHDT and CDR2 FYEKMQ (reference sequence). V was trimmed by 9 bases and J by 2 bases, leaving 7 bases between them. This CDR3 region has 11 residues.